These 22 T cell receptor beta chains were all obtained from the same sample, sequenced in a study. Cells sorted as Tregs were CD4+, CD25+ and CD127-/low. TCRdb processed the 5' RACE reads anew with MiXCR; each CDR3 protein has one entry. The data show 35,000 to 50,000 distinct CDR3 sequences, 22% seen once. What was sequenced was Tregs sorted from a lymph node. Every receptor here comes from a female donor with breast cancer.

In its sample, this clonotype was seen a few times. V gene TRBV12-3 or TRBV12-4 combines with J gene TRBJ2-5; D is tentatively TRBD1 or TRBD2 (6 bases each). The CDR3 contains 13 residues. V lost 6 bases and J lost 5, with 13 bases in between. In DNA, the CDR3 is TGTGCCAGCAGACGTACAGGGAGGGAGACCCAGTACTTC. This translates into CASRRTGRETQYF.

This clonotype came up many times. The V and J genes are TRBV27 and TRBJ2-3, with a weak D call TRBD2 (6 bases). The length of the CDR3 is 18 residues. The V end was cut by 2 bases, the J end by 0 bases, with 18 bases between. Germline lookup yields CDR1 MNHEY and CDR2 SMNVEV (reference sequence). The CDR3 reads CASSLRLGSGLSTDTQYF. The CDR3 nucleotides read TGTGCCAGCAGTTTACGACTCGGTAGCGGCCTCAGCACAGATACGCAGTATTTT.

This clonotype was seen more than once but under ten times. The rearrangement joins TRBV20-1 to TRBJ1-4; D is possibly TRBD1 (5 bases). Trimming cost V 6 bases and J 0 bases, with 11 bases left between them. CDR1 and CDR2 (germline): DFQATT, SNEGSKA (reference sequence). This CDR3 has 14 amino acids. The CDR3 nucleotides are TGCAGTGCCCGGGACTTCGCAACTAATGAAAAACTGTTTTTT. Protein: CSARDFATNEKLFF.

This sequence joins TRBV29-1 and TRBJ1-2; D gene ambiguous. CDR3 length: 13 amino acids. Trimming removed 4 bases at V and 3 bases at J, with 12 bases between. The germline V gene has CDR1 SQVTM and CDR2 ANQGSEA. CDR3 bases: TGCAGCGTTGGGGAGGACGGCTACTATGGCTACACCTTC. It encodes CSVGEDGYYGYTF.

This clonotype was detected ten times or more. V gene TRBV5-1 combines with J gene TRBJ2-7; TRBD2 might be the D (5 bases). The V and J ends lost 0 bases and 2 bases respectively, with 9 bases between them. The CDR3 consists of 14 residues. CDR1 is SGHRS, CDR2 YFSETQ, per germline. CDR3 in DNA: TGCGCCAGCAGCTTGGAGTGGGAGACCTACGAGCAGTACTTC. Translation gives CASSLEWETYEQYF. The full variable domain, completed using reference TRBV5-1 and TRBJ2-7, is KAGVTQTPRYLIKTRGQQVTLSCSPISGHRSVSWYQQTPGQGLQFLFEYFSETQRNKGNFPGRFSGRQFSNSRSEMNVSTLELGDSALYLCASSLEWETYEQYFGPGTRLTVT.

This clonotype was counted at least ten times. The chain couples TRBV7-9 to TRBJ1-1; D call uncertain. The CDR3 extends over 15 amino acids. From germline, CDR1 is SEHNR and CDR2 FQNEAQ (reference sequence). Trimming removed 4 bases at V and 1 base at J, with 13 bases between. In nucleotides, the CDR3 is TGTGCCAGCAGCTCCACAAGGGTGACGAACACTGAAGCTTTCTTT. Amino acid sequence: CASSSTRVTNTEAFF.

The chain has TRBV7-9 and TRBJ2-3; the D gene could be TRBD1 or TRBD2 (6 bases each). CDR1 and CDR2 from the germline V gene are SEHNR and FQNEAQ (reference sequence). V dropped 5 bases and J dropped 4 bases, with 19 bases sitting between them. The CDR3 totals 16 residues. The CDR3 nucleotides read TGTGCCAGCAGCCGAGAGGGGGGTAGCGGCTCAGATACGCAGTATTTT. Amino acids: CASSREGGSGSDTQYF.

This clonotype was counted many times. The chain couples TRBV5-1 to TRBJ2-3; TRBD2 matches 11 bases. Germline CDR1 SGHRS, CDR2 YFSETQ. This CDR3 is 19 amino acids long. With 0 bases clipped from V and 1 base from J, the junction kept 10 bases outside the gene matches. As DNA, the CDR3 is TGCGCCAGCAGCTTGGAATCTAGCGGGAGGCGGATGGGCACAGATACGCAGTATTTT. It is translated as CASSLESSGRRMGTDTQYF.

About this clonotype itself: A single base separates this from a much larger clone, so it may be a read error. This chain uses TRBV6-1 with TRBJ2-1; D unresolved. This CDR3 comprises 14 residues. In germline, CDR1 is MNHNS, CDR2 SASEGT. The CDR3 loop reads CATFKQPELNERFF. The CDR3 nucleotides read TGTGCCACTTTTAAACAACCAGAGCTCAATGAGCGGTTCTTC.

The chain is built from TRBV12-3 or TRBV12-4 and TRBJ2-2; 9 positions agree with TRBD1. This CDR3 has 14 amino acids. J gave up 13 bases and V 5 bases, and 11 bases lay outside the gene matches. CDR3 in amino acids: CASSTGTGPAALFF. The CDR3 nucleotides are TGTGCCAGCAGTACCGGGACAGGGCCTGCAGCGCTGTTTTTT.

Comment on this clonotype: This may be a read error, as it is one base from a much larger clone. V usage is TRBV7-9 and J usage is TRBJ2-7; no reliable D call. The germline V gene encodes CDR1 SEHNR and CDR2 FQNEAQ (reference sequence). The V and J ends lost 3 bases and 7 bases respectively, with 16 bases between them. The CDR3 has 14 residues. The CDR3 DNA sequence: TGTGCCAGCAGCTTGTTAGGGATTAGGAAGGAGCAGTACTTC. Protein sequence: CASSLLGIRKEQYF.

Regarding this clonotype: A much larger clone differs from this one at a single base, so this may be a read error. CDR3 sequence: CASSSISGSGYNEQLF. The CDR3 DNA reads TGCGCCAGCAGCTCCATTAGCGGGAGCGGCTACAATGAGCAGCTCTTC. The V gene is TRBV5-1, the J gene TRBJ2-1; 9 bases align to TRBD2. CDR1 and CDR2 from the germline V gene are SGHRS and YFSETQ. CDR3 length equals 16 residues.

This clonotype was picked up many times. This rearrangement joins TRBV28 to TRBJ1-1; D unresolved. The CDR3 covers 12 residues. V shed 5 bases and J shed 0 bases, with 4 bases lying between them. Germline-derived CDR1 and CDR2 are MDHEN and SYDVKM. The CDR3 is CASSRVNTEAFF. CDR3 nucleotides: TGTGCCAGCAGTCGGGTGAACACTGAAGCTTTCTTT.

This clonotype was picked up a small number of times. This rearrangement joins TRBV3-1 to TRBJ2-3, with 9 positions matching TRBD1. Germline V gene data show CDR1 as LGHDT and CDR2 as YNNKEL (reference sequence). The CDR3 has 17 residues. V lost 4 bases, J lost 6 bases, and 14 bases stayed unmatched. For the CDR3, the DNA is TGTGCCAGCAGCCCCTATACGCCACAGGGGGCTTACGATACGCAGTATTTT. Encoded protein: CASSPYTPQGAYDTQYF.

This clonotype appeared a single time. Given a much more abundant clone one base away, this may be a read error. The CDR3, as DNA: TGTGCCAACAGACTCGGAGGGACAGTTCTCGGCTACACCTTC. Its translation is CANRLGGTVLGYTF. V is TRBV7-2 and J is TRBJ1-2, with TRBD1 matching over 7 bases. The CDR3 sequence is 14 residues long. Unmatched junction bases numbered 16, after V lost 10 bases and J lost 8 bases. CDR1 is SGHTA, CDR2 FQGNSA, per germline. The full variable domain, rest sourced from reference TRBV7-2 and TRBJ1-2, is GAGVSQSPSNKVTEKGKDVELRCDPISGHTALYWYRQSLGQGLEFLIYFQGNSAPDKSGLPSDRFSAERTGGSVSTLTIQRTQQEDSAVYLCANRLGGTVLGYTFGSGTRLTVV.

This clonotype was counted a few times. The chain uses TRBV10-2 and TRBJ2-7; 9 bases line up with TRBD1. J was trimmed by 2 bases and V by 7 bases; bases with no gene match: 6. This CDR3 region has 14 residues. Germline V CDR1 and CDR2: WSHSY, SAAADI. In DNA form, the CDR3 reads TGCGCCAGCACCCCGGGACAGGGTACCTACGAGCAGTACTTC. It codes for CASTPGQGTYEQYF.

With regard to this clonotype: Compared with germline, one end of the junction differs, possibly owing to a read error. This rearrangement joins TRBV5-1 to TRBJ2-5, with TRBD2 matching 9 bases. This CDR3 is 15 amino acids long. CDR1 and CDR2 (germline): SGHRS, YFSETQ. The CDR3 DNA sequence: TGTGCCAGCAGCTGGGCTAGCGGGACCCGGGAGACCCAGTACTTC. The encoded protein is CASSWASGTRETQYF. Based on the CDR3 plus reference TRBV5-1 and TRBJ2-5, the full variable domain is KAGVTQTPRYLIKTRGQQVTLSCSPISGHRSVSWYQQTPGQGLQFLFEYFSETQRNKGNFPGRFSGRQFSNSRSEMNVSTLELGDSALYLCASSWASGTRETQYFGPGTRLLVL.

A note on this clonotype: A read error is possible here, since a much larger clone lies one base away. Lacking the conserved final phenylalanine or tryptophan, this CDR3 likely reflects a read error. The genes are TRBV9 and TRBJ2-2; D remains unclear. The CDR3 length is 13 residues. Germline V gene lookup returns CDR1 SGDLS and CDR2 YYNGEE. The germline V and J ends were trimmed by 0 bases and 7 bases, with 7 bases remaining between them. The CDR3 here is CASSVASSGELFS. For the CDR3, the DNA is TGTGCCAGCAGCGTAGCTAGTAGCGGGGAGCTGTTTTCT.

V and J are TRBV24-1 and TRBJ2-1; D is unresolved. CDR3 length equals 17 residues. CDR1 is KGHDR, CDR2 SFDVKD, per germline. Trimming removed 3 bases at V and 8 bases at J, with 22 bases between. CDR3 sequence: CATSDDPGSLDGDEQFF. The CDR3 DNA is TGTGCCACCAGTGATGACCCAGGCTCGCTAGATGGAGATGAGCAGTTCTTC.

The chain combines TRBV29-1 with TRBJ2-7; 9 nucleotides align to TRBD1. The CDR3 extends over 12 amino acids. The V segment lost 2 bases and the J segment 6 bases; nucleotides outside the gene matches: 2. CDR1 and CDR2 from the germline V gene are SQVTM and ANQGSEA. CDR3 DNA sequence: TGCAGCGTTGAAACAGGGGGCGGCGAGCAGTACTTC. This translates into CSVETGGGEQYF.

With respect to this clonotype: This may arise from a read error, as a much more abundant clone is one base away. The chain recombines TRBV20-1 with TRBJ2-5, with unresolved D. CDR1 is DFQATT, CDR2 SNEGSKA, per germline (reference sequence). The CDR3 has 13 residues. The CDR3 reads CSVRETAQETQYF. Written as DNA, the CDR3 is TGCAGTGTTAGAGAAACTGCGCAAGAGACCCAGTACTTC.

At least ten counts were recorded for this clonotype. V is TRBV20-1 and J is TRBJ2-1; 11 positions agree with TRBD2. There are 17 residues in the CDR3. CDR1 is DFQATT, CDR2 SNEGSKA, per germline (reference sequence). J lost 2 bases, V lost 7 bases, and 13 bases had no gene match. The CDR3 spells CSGKWELAGGPYNEQFF. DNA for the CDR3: TGCAGTGGGAAATGGGAGCTAGCGGGAGGACCCTACAATGAGCAGTTCTTC.